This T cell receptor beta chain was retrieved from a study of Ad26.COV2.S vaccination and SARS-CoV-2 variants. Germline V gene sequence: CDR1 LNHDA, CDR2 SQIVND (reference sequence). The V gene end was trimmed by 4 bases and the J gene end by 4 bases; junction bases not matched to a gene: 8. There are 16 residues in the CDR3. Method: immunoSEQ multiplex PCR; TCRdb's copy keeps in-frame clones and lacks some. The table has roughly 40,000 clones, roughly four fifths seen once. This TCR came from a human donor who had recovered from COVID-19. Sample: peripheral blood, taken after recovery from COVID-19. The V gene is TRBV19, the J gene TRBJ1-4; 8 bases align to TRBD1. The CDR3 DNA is TGTGCCAGTAGTAATTCGTGGACAGGGATTAATGAAAAACTGTTTTTT. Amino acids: CASSNSWTGINEKLFF.